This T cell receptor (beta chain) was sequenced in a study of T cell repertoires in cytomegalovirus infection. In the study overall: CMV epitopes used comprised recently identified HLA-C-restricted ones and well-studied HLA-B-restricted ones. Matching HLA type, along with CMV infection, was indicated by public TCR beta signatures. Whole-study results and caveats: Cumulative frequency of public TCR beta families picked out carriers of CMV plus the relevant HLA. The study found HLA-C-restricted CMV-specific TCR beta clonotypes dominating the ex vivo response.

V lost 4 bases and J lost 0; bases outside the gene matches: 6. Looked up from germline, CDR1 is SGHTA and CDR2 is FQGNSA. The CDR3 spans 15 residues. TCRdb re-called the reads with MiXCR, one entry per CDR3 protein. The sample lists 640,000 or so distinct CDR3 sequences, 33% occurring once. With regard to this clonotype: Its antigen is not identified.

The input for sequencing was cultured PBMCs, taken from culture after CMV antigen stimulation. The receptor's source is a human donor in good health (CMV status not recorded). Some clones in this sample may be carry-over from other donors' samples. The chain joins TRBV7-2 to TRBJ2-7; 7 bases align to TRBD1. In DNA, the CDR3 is TGTGCCAGCAGCTCACAGGGGTCGGGCTCCTACGAGCAGTACTTC. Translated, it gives CASSSQGSGSYEQYF.